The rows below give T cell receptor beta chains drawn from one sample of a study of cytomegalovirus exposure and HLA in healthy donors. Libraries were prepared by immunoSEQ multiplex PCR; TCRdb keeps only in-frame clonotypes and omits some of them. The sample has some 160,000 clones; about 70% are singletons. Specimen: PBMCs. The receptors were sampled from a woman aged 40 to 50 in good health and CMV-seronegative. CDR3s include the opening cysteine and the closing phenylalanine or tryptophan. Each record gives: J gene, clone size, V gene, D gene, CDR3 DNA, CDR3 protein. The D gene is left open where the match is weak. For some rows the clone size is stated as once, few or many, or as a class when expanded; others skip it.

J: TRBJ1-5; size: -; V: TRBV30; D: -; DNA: TGTGCCTGGAGTAGGGTCGGGGGGAATCAGCCCCAGCATTTT; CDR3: CAWSRVGGNQPQHF
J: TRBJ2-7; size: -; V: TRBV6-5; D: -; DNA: TGTGCCAGCGGGTCGACTTTATACGAGCAGTACTTC; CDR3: CASGSTLYEQYF
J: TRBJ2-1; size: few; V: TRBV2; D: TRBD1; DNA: TGTGCCAGCAGTAGGACAGGGTTCAACAATGAGCAGTTCTTC; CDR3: CASSRTGFNNEQFF
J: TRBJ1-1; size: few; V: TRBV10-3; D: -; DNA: TGTGCCATCTGCGGCCAGTGGGACACTGAAGCTTTCTTT; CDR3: CAICGQWDTEAFF
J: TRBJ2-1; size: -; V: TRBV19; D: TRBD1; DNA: TGTGCCAGTAGTATAAACAGGGGGCATGAGCAGTTCTTC; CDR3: CASSINRGHEQFF
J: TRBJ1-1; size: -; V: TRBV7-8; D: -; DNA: TGTGCCAGCAGCTTATCAGGGATGAACACTGAAGCTTTCTTT; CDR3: CASSLSGMNTEAFF
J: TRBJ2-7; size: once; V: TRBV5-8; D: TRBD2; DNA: TGTGCCAGCAGCTTCGGGACTAGCAGCTACGAGCAGTACTTC; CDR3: CASSFGTSSYEQYF
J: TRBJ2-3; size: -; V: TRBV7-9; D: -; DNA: TGTGCCAGCAGCACCAGGGGTGCAGATACGCAGTATTTT; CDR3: CASSTRGADTQYF
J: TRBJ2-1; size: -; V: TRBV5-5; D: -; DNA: TGTGCCAGCAGCGGGCGGACTTCATACAATGAGCAGTTCTTC; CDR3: CASSGRTSYNEQFF
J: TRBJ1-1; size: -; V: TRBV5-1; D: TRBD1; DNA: TGCGCCAGCAGCACATCGAGCCGGGACAGAAAAGCTTTCTTT; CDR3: CASSTSSRDRKAFF
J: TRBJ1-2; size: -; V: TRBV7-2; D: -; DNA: TGTGCCAGCAGCTTAGACTGGCAGGGATACTACACCTTC; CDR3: CASSLDWQGYYTF
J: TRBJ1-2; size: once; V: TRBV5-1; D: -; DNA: TGCGCCAGCAGCCGGGCTGGGGAGGGCTCCTATGGCTACACCTTC; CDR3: CASSRAGEGSYGYTF
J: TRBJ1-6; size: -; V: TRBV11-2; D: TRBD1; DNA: TGTGCCAGCAGCTTCCTGCAGGGGGCGTTTCCCTCGGATGTCCACTTT; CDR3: CASSFLQGAFPSDVHF
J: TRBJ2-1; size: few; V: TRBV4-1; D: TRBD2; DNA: TGCGCCAGCAGCCAGTCGACACTGCTAGCGGTCAATGAGCAGTTCTTC; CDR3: CASSQSTLLAVNEQFF
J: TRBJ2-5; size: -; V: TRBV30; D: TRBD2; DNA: TGTGCCTGGAGGCTAGCGGGGGGAAGGGAGACCCAGTACTTC; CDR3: CAWRLAGGRETQYF
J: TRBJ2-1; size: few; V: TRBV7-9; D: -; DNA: TGTGCCAGCAGCCCACCCGCCGGAGGGGGGGTATACAATGAGCAGTTCTTC; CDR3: CASSPPAGGGVYNEQFF
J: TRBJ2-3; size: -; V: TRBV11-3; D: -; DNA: TGTGCCAGCAGCTGGGGCGGGATCACAGATACGCAGTATTTT; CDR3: CASSWGGITDTQYF
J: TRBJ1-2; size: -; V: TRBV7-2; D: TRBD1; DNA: TGTGCCAGCAGCTATAGGGACAGGGGATTGGGGGGCTACACCTTC; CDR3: CASSYRDRGLGGYTF
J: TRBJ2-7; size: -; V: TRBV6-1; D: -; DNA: TGTGCCAGCACCACCGACAGGACCGGCGAGCAGTACTTC; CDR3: CASTTDRTGEQYF
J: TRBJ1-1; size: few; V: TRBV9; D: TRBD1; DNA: TGTGCCAGCAGCGCCATACAGGGGGCGCGCACTGAAGCTTTCTTT; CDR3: CASSAIQGARTEAFF